The rows below give T cell receptor beta chains drawn from one sample of a study of control samples from healthy donors and cancer patients. Using immunoSEQ multiplex PCR, the repertoire was profiled, and TCRdb retains in-frame clones only, with some absent. The table has 400,000 to 450,000 clones, around nine tenths seen once. The sample comprised PBMCs. These receptor sequences come from a man between 35 and 55 years old with head and neck cancer. The CDR3 runs from the conserved cysteine through the conserved F or W. The D gene is left open where the match is weak. Clone size appears in some rows only: once, few, many, or a class for an expanded clone.

clone_size,cdr3_length,v_call,j_call,d_call,cdr3_nt,cdr3_aa
.,14,TRBV10-1,TRBJ1-1,.,TGCGCCAGCAGTGAGACCGGCGTCTACACTGAAGCTTTCTTT,CASSETGVYTEAFF
once,13,TRBV9,TRBJ2-2,.,TGTGCCAGCAGCGTAGGGTTGACCGGGGAGCTGTTTTTT,CASSVGLTGELFF
.,15,TRBV6-6,TRBJ2-1,TRBD2,TGTGCCAGCCGGGATAGCGGGGGCCTTTACAATGAGCAGTTCTTC,CASRDSGGLYNEQFF
.,11,TRBV19,TRBJ1-4,.,TGTGCCAGTAGTCGAAATGAAAAACTGTTTTTT,CASSRNEKLFF
.,15,TRBV19,TRBJ2-7,.,TGTGCCAGTAGTATGAGGGGGGGACACTCCTACGAGCAGTACTTC,CASSMRGGHSYEQYF
.,14,TRBV30,TRBJ2-7,.,TGTGCCTGGAGCATAACTTTTACAGGGTACGAGCAGTACTTC,CAWSITFTGYEQYF
.,17,TRBV28,TRBJ2-3,.,TGTGCCAGCAGTTTACCCCCCCCTGGCAGGGCCACAGATACGCAGTATTTT,CASSLPPPGRATDTQYF
.,15,TRBV6-5,TRBJ2-7,.,TGTGCCAGCAGTTACTCCAGGGACCCCTCCTACGAGCAGTACTTC,CASSYSRDPSYEQYF
.,17,TRBV7-9,TRBJ1-1,.,TGTGCCAGCAGCTTAGACCCTGCCTCCTTCAGGGACACTGAAGCTTTCTTT,CASSLDPASFRDTEAFF
.,17,TRBV19,TRBJ1-5,.,TGTGCCAGTAGTACCTTACGGGTTTCGGGTAGCAATCAGCCCCAGCATTTT,CASSTLRVSGSNQPQHF
.,16,TRBV7-2,TRBJ2-1,TRBD1,TGTGCCAGCAGCTTAGAAAGGGGGCGGCGGTCGAATGAGCAGTTCTTC,CASSLERGRRSNEQFF
once,23,TRBV9,TRBJ2-6,TRBD2,TGTGCCAGCAGCGTAGCTTCGGCTAGCGGGAGTATGCAGTGGGGGTCTGGGGCCAACGTCCTGACTTTC,CASSVASASGSMQWGSGANVLTF
.,17,TRBV5-4,TRBJ2-3,TRBD2,TGTGCCAGCAGCCCCCGGACTAGCGGAACTAGCACAGATACGCAGTATTTT,CASSPRTSGTSTDTQYF
.,14,TRBV2,TRBJ2-7,.,TGTGCCAGCAGTGAAGGTGGGGGAATGCGAGAGCAGTACTTC,CASSEGGGMREQYF
.,13,TRBV5-6,TRBJ1-2,TRBD1,TGTGCCAGCAGATTACAGGGGTCCTATGGCTACACCTTC,CASRLQGSYGYTF
.,16,TRBV30,TRBJ2-3,TRBD2,TGTGCCTGGATGAGGCTAGCGGGAACGATTACAGATACGCAGTATTTT,CAWMRLAGTITDTQYF
.,16,TRBV6-5,TRBJ2-1,TRBD2,TGTGCCAGCAGTTACTCCCGGCGGGGGGCCGACAATGAGCAGTTCTTC,CASSYSRRGADNEQFF
.,18,TRBV3-1/TRBV3-2,TRBJ2-1,TRBD2,TGTGCCAGCAGTCCTACTAGGGGGACTAGCGGCTCCTACAATGAGCAGTTCTTC,CASSPTRGTSGSYNEQFF
.,13,TRBV29-1,TRBJ2-5,TRBD2,TGCAGTTTAGATCTAGCGGATCAAGAGACCCAGTACTTC,CSLDLADQETQYF
many,14,TRBV4-3,TRBJ2-7,.,TGCGCCAGCAGCCAAGTTGCCGGAGTCTACGAGCAGTACTTC,CASSQVAGVYEQYF
once,13,TRBV28,TRBJ2-5,.,TGTGCCAGCAGTTTAGGTGCTGAGGAGACCCAGTACTTC,CASSLGAEETQYF
.,15,TRBV5-1,TRBJ2-1,.,TGCGCCAGCAGCTCGGGTGGGCCTTCCTACAATGAGCAGTTCTTC,CASSSGGPSYNEQFF
.,15,TRBV19,TRBJ1-2,.,TGTGCCAGTACCTCGGGGATGGCTCTTTCTGATGGCTACACCTTC,CASTSGMALSDGYTF
.,14,TRBV3-1/TRBV3-2,TRBJ1-5,.,TGTGCCAGCAGCCAAGGGCCGGGAGGTCAGCCCCAGCATTTT,CASSQGPGGQPQHF
.,14,TRBV7-9,TRBJ1-1,.,TGTGCCAGCAGCTTTGGACAGACAAACACTGAAGCTTTCTTT,CASSFGQTNTEAFF
.,15,TRBV7-9,TRBJ2-7,.,TGTGCCACCGAAACGGGTACTCCATACTCCTACGAGCAGTACTTC,CATETGTPYSYEQYF
once,13,TRBV7-2,TRBJ1-2,.,TGTGCCAGCAGCGGACACAGGGAGACTGGCTACACCTTC,CASSGHRETGYTF
.,13,TRBV11-2,TRBJ1-2,.,TGTGCCAGCAGTTTTGGGGGTAACTATGGCTACACCTTC,CASSFGGNYGYTF
.,14,TRBV27,TRBJ1-1,TRBD1,TGTGCCAGCAGTTATAGGCAGGGGGTGACTGAAGCTTTCTTT,CASSYRQGVTEAFF
.,17,TRBV5-4,TRBJ1-2,TRBD1,TGTGCCAGCAGCTTGTCTCTGACAGGGGCTTTAAACTATGGCTACACCTTC,CASSLSLTGALNYGYTF
.,15,TRBV12-5,TRBJ1-5,TRBD1,TGTGCTAGTGGTTTGGGACAGGGAAGCAATCAGCCCCAGCATTTT,CASGLGQGSNQPQHF
.,15,TRBV7-2,TRBJ2-6,.,TGTGCCAGCAGCTTGAGGGGTCCTGGGGCCAACGTCCTGACTTTC,CASSLRGPGANVLTF
.,14,TRBV13,TRBJ2-7,.,TGTGCCAGCAGCTTAAAACCGAACTCCTACGAGCAGTACTTC,CASSLKPNSYEQYF
.,16,TRBV21-1,TRBJ2-7,.,TGTGCCAGCAGCAAAGAAGAGGGGGGACCCTCCTACGAGCAGTACTTC,CASSKEEGGPSYEQYF
.,17,TRBV9,TRBJ2-1,TRBD2,TGTGCCAGCAGCCTGACACTAGCGGGAGTTCCCTACAATGAGCAGTTCTTC,CASSLTLAGVPYNEQFF
.,21,TRBV5-1,TRBJ2-7,TRBD2,TGCGCCAGCAGCTTGGAAATTACAGGCAACCTAGCGGGAAGGTATTCCTACGAGCAGTACTTC,CASSLEITGNLAGRYSYEQYF
.,14,TRBV28,TRBJ2-7,.,TGTGCCAGCACCTCTCCGCCATCCTCCTACGAGCAGTACTTC,CASTSPPSSYEQYF
once,16,TRBV6-2/TRBV6-3,TRBJ1-5,.,TGTGCCAGCAGTTACGGGTTGGGGGATAGCAATCAGCCCCAGCATTTT,CASSYGLGDSNQPQHF
.,14,TRBV5-1,TRBJ2-2,.,TGCGCCAGCAGCTCTGGGGGATCTAACGGGGAGCTGTTTTTT,CASSSGGSNGELFF
.,16,TRBV5-1,TRBJ1-6,.,TGCGCCAGCAGCTTGGCGGGGGCAACCTATAATTCACCCCTCCACTTT,CASSLAGATYNSPLHF
once,16,TRBV5-1,TRBJ2-3,.,TGCGCCAGCAGCTGGACCTTGTCAGGAACCACAGATACGCAGTATTTT,CASSWTLSGTTDTQYF